Listed below are T cell receptor beta chains from one sample, sequenced in a study of CD4 T cells in relation to SARS-CoV-2 and coronaviruses. Libraries were prepared by immunoSEQ multiplex PCR; TCRdb keeps only in-frame clonotypes and omits some of them. The sample yields tens of thousands of clones, over 70% seen once. No antigen has been assigned to these receptors. The specimen was memory CD4+ T cells from PBMCs, cultured in vitro. The receptors here all came from an adult with COVID-19. The CDR3 runs from the conserved cysteine through the conserved F or W. D genes are given only for firm matches. Only some rows state a clone size, as once, few, many or a class for expanded clones.

>TRBV6-5|-|TRBD1|TRBJ2-2
TGTGCCAGCAGTCCTCGGGACAGGAACACCGGGGAGCTGTTTTTT
CASSPRDRNTGELFF
>TRBV7-2|-|-|TRBJ2-7
TGTGCCAGCAGCTTAGTGGGGGAACACTACGAGCAGTACTTC
CASSLVGEHYEQYF
>TRBV23-1|-|-|TRBJ1-2
TGCGCCAGCAGTCAATCTGACAGCCCTAGACTTGATGGCTACACCTTC
CASSQSDSPRLDGYTF
>TRBV28|few|-|TRBJ1-2
TGTGCCAGCAGCCTGGACGGTAACTATGGCTACACCTTC
CASSLDGNYGYTF
>TRBV7-2|-|-|TRBJ2-6
TGTGCCAGCAGCTTAGTGGTTGGGGCCAACGTCCTGACTTTC
CASSLVVGANVLTF
>TRBV6-6|-|-|TRBJ2-2
TGTGCCAGCAGGTCTCTCCAGGAGGGATCCGGGGAGCTGTTTTTT
CASRSLQEGSGELFF
>TRBV5-1|-|TRBD2|TRBJ2-2
TGCGCCAGCAGCTTGATGCGATCCGGACTAGCGAACACCGGGGAGCTGTTTTTT
CASSLMRSGLANTGELFF
>TRBV14|-|-|TRBJ1-5
TGTGCCAGCCCCCTGGGGGCGTATAGCAATCAGCCCCAGCATTTT
CASPLGAYSNQPQHF
>TRBV3-1/TRBV3-2|-|-|TRBJ1-5
TGTGCCAGCAGCCATTCGGGGGGCAATCAGCCCCAGCATTTT
CASSHSGGNQPQHF
>TRBV18|-|-|TRBJ2-7
TGTGCCAGCTCACCCGTCGGGGACGGTACTCCCTACGAGCAGTACTTC
CASSPVGDGTPYEQYF
>TRBV15|-|TRBD1|TRBJ2-7
TGTGCCACCAGCAGGAGGGGGCCCGACGAGCAGTACTTC
CATSRRGPDEQYF
>TRBV4-3|-|-|TRBJ2-1
TGCGCCAGCAGCCAAGATTCCTGGGGCCCAACCTCCTACAATGAGCAGTTCTTC
CASSQDSWGPTSYNEQFF
>TRBV3-1/TRBV3-2|-|-|TRBJ2-1
TGTGCCAGCAGCCAAAACGGAGGGTACCATGAGCAGTTCTTC
CASSQNGGYHEQFF
>TRBV6-2/TRBV6-3|-|-|TRBJ2-3
TGTGCCAGCAGTTACATACTCGAGACAGATACGCAGTATTTT
CASSYILETDTQYF
>TRBV9|-|-|TRBJ2-7
TGTGCCAGCAGCGTCGGCGACGAGCAGTACTTC
CASSVGDEQYF
>TRBV13|-|TRBD1|TRBJ2-1
TGTGCCAGCAGCCCGGGACAGGGGATATACAATGAGCAGTTCTTC
CASSPGQGIYNEQFF
>TRBV28|once|-|TRBJ2-7
TGTGCCAGCAGTCTCCAGGGTTACGAGCAGTACTTC
CASSLQGYEQYF
>TRBV24-1|-|TRBD2|TRBJ2-1
TGTGCCACCAGTGACCTTAGCGGGAGTGTGCACAATGAGCAGTTCTTC
CATSDLSGSVHNEQFF
>TRBV7-2|-|TRBD2|TRBJ2-2
TGTGCCAGCACCCTAAGGGGAGGGCCGAACACCGGGGAGCTGTTTTTT
CASTLRGGPNTGELFF
>TRBV23-1|few|-|TRBJ2-2
TGCGCCAGCAGTCCCCCCTTACGTTGGACCGGGGAGCTGTTTTTT
CASSPPLRWTGELFF
>TRBV6-6|-|-|TRBJ2-7
TGTGCCAGCAGTTACTTCTCCGAGGTATACGAGCAGTACTTC
CASSYFSEVYEQYF
>TRBV12-3/TRBV12-4|once|-|TRBJ2-7
TGTGCCAGCAGTCCGGACTTATACGAGCAGTACTTC
CASSPDLYEQYF
>TRBV15|-|TRBD2|TRBJ2-3
TGTGCCACCACCAGCGGGGCCCTCACAGATACGCAGTATTTT
CATTSGALTDTQYF
>TRBV19|-|TRBD2|TRBJ2-1
TGTGCCAGTAGTCCTTGGACTAGCGGGAGGGCCAGGACCTACAATGAGCAGTTCTTC
CASSPWTSGRARTYNEQFF
>TRBV5-3|-|TRBD2|TRBJ2-1
TGTGCCAGAAGCTTCGGACTAGCGGGAGGAGTGTTCCCCTACAATGAGCAGTTCTTC
CARSFGLAGGVFPYNEQFF